This entry is about one TCR beta chain. This clonotype has just a few counts. Its antigen target is currently unknown. Base qualities are missing; no much larger clone stands one base away. The source of the sample is a study of T cells after yellow fever vaccination (dated by TCRdb to the late 2010s). A note on the overall study: Libraries from fractions with low cell numbers were prepared with the SMART-Seq v4 Ultra Low Input RNA kit. Two healthy male donors, one aged 18 to 30 and one aged 30 to 39 years, were included in the cohort. Blood was collected at multiple timepoints before and after primary and secondary immunization, and bulk PBMC replicates and cell subsets were isolated. To follow T-cell clones before and after both primary and booster YFV17D yellow fever vaccination, bulk TCR alpha and beta repertoires underwent longitudinal sequencing.

The treatment or condition label for this specimen denotes: live attenuated yellow fever vaccine strain. Two biological replicates of bulk PBMCs were collected at each blood-draw timepoint. A standard Ficoll-Paque protocol was used to isolate PBMCs from peripheral blood. TriZol was used to extract RNA from bulk PBMCs, CD4 and CD8 fractions, and dextramer-positive and dextramer-negative fractions. TCR cDNA was made using 5'RACE template switching, a step that added a universal primer site and unique molecular identifiers. Priming for cDNA synthesis came from both the TCR alpha and TCR beta constant segments. Two PCR steps were used to amplify libraries, with sample barcodes and sequencing adapters being added in the second step. Libraries were sequenced on Illumina HiSeq 2500 (2x100 bp) or NovaSeq (2x150 bp). The published analysis was carried out like this. Reads were demultiplexed and collapsed into UMI consensus sequences with MIGEC, and V(D)J alignment was performed with MiXCR. Vaccine-responding clonotypes were identified with edgeR using replicate PBMC samples, with FDR below 0.01 and a log2 fold change above 5 up to day 15 being required. Each bulk clonotype was labeled CD4 or CD8 based on which sequenced repertoire, CD4 or CD8, contained the clonotype at higher abundance. The public reads were run again by TCRdb, first through fastp at Q25 and then through MiXCR, and only productive beta chains were kept. Identical CDR3 protein sequences are pooled into one entry, listed with their most common genes and DNA. V and J calls and clone size were set by TCRdb, not the authors. The sample contains approximately 600,000 distinct CDR3 sequences, more than 9% of them found a single time. Just under 15% of the sample rests with the top ten.

V loses 1 base, J loses 2 bases, and the germline ends lie 12 bases apart. CDR1 and CDR2 were assigned from the germline V gene as SGHVS and FQNEAQ. Spanning cysteine to phenylalanine, the CDR3 consists of 15 amino acids. Just the 45-base CDR3 DNA is kept, in frame starting at base 1. Paper-wide results and their limitations: A small fraction of clonotypes appeared in both the CD4 and CD8 compartments, likely as a result of convergent recombination. Computational filtering was required because FACS-sorted repertoires could contain abundant contaminating clonotypes from the bulk population. After the booster, most of the clones that had expanded following primary vaccination were detected again (roughly 97% of CD4 and 80% to 90% of CD8), which suggests that memory was broadly maintained. The secondary T-cell response was found to be weaker but faster than the primary response, with a peak reached on day 5 rather than on day 15. The study included only a couple of donors, which limits how far the findings can be generalized.

The material sequenced was PBMCs, taken on the day of the yellow fever booster vaccination. This TCR was recovered from a young man who received the YFV17D yellow fever vaccine. This receptor chain uses TRBV7-8 and TRBJ2-7; no D gene call is confident. This receptor carries the CDR3 CASSLEVTRPYEQYF. Read as DNA, the sequence is TGTGCCAGCAGCTTAGAGGTGACACGGCCCTACGAGCAGTACTTC.